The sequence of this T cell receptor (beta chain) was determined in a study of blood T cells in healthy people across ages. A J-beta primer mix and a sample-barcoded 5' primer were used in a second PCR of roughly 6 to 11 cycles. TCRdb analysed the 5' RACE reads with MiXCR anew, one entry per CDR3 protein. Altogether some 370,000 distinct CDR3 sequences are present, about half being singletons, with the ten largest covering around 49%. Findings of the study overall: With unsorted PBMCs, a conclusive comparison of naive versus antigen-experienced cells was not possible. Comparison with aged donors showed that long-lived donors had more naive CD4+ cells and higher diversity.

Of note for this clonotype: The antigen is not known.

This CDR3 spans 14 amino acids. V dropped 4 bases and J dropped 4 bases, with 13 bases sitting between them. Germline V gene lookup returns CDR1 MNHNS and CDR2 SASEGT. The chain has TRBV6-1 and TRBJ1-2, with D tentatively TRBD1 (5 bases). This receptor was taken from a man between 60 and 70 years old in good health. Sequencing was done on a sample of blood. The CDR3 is CASSARGAGYGYTF. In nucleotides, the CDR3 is TGTGCCAGCAGTGCGAGGGGCGCAGGCTATGGCTACACCTTC.